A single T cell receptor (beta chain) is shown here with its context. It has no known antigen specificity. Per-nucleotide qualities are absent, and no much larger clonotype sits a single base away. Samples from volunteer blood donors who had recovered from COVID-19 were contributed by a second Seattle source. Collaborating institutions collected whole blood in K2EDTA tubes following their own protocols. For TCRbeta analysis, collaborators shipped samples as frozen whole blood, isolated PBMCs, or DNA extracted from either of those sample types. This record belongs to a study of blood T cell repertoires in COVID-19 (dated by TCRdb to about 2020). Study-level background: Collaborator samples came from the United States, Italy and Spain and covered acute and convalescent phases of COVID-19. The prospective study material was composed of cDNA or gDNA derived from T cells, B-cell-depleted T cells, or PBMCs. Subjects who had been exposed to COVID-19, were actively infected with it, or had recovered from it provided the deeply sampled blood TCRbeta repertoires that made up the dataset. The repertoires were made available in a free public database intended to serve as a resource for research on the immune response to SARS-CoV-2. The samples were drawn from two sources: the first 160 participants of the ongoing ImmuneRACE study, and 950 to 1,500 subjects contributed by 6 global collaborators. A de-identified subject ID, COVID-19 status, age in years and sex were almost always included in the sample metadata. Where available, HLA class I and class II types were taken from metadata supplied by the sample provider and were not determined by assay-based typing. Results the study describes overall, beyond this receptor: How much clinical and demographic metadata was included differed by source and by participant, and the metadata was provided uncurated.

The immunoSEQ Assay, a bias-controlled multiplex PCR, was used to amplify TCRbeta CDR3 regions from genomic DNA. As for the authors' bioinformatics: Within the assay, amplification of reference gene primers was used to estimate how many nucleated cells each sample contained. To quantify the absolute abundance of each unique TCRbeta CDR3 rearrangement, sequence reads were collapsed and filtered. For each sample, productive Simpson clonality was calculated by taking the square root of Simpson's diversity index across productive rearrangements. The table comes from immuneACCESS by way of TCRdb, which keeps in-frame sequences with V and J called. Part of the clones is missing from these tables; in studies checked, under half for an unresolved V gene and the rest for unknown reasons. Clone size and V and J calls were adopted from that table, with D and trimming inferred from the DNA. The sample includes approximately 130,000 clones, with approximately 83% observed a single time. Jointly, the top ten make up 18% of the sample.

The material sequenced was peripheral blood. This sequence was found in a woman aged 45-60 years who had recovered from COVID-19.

Here the CDR3 is given as CASSLASVNTEAFF. The DNA sequence follows: TGTGCCAGCAGCTTAGCCTCAGTGAACACTGAAGCTTTCTTT. This chain joins TRBV7-8 to TRBJ1-1, with no confident D gene call. The junction carries 5 bases between V and J, which are trimmed by 0 bases and 0 bases respectively. From the cysteine through the phenylalanine, the CDR3 covers 14 amino acids. The read is trimmed to its CDR3 DNA, 42 bases read in frame from base 1. Sequences SGHVS (CDR1) and FQNEAQ (CDR2) are obtained from the germline V gene.